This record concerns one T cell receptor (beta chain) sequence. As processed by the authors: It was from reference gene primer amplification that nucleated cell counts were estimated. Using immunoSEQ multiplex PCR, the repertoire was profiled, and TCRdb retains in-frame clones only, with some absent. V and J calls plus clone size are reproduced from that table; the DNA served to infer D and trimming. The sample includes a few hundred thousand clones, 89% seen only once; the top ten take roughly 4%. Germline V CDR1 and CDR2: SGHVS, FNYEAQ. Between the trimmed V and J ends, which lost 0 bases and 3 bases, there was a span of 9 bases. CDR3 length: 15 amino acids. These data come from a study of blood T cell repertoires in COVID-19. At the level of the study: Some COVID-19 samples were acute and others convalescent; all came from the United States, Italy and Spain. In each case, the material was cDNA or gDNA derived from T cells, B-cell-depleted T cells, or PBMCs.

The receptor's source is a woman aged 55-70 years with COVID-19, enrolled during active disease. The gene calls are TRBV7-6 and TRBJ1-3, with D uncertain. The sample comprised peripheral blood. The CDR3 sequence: CASSLANVRGNTIYF. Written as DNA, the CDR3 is TGTGCCAGCAGCTTAGCTAATGTCCGTGGAAACACCATATATTTT.